This T cell receptor beta chain was sequenced for a study of blood T cell repertoires in COVID-19. Background on the study: Sources were T cells, B-cell-depleted T cells, or PBMCs; the material itself was cDNA or gDNA.

Original analysis: Scientists estimated how many nucleated cells there were by amplifying reference gene primers. This table comes from immunoSEQ multiplex PCR, and its TCRdb copy is limited to in-frame clones, with some not included. Clone size and V and J calls were adopted from that table, with D and trimming inferred from the DNA. Found here are some 100,000 clones, less than 85% of them singletons; the top ten hold around 2.3%. This CDR3 contains 14 residues. V gave up 1 base and J gave up 8 bases; unmatched junction bases: 0. The V gene's germline CDR1 is SEHNR and CDR2 FQNEAQ (reference sequence).

This sequence was found in a man aged 50 to 59 with acute or convalescent COVID-19. V usage is TRBV7-9 and J usage is TRBJ1-6; 9 bases agree with TRBD1. Material: peripheral blood. CDR3 protein: CASSLGQGDSPLHF. CDR3 DNA: TGTGCCAGCAGCTTAGGACAGGGGGATTCACCCCTCCACTTT.